The entry that follows covers one T cell receptor beta chain sequence. This sample stems from a study of identifying expanded T cells in peripheral blood. Germline loops: CDR1 SNHLY, CDR2 FYNNEI. Trimming left V 8 bases short and J 6 bases short, with 11 bases between. CDR3 size: 12 residues. Healthy donors had no documented immune events, such as infections, while sampled. Some clones are missing from TCRdb's copy, which holds only in-frame ones; the method was immunoSEQ multiplex PCR. Of around 76,000 clones in the sample, roughly 90% are singletons; the top ten hold more than 2.5%. The rearrangement uses TRBV2 and TRBJ2-1; D gene ambiguous. The sequenced sample was blood. The clonotype originates from a person between 18 and 75 years old in good health. The CDR3 loop is CASWPEPNEQFF. The CDR3 bases are TGTGCCAGCTGGCCAGAGCCCAATGAGCAGTTCTTC.